Shown below are 18 T cell receptor beta chains from a single sample sequenced in a study of blood T cell repertoires in COVID-19. Some clones are missing from TCRdb's copy, which holds only in-frame ones; the method was immunoSEQ multiplex PCR. The data show about 36,000 clones, roughly 87% seen once. Sequencing input: peripheral blood. The receptor set was obtained from a man in his fifties or sixties with acute or convalescent COVID-19.

J is TRBJ2-7 and V is TRBV18, with TRBD2 matching over 9 bases. Germline-derived CDR1 and CDR2 are KGHSH and LQKENI. The CDR3 has 15 residues. The V segment lost 5 bases and the J segment 2 bases; nucleotides outside the gene matches: 7. CDR3 bases: TGTGCCAGCTCAATAGCGGGAGATCAAACCTACGAGCAGTACGTC. Amino acids: CASSIAGDQTYEQYV.

The chain couples TRBV5-4 to TRBJ2-5; 8 nucleotides line up with TRBD1. Germline V lookup: CDR1 SGHNT, CDR2 YYREEE (reference sequence). The CDR3 covers 15 residues. With 4 bases clipped from V and 5 bases from J, the junction kept 10 bases outside the gene matches. CDR3 region: CASSNKIQGVETQYF. The CDR3 DNA follows: TGTGCCAGCAGCAATAAAATACAGGGGGTGGAGACCCAGTACTTC. The complete variable domain, with remaining parts taken from reference TRBV5-4 and TRBJ2-5, reads ETGVTQSPTHLIKTRGQQVTLRCSSQSGHNTVSWYQQALGQGPQFIFQYYREEENGRGNFPPRFSGLQFPNYSSELNVNALELDDSALYLCASSNKIQGVETQYFGPGTRLLVL.

This sequence joins TRBV6-5 and TRBJ1-4; possibly TRBD1 for D (5 bases). CDR3 length equals 14 residues. Between the trimmed V and J ends, which lost 6 bases and 3 bases, there was a span of 11 bases. The V gene's germline CDR1 is MNHEY and CDR2 SVGAGI. For the CDR3, the DNA is TGTGCCAGCAGATTCCTAGGGGCTAATGAAAAACTGTTTTTT. Encoded protein: CASRFLGANEKLFF.

This clone was seen a single time. This rearrangement joins TRBV7-9 to TRBJ2-7; 7 nucleotides line up with TRBD1. CDR1 and CDR2 (germline): SEHNR, FQNEAQ (reference sequence). CDR3 length: 15 residues. J was trimmed by 2 bases and V by 3 bases; bases with no gene match: 7. The CDR3 protein is CASSFVTGSPYEQYV. The CDR3 DNA is TGTGCCAGCAGCTTTGTGACAGGGTCCCCCTACGAGCAGTACGTC.

The genes are TRBV3-1 (or the pseudogene TRBV3-2) and TRBJ2-5, with unresolved D. The CDR3 covers 13 residues. Germline assignment: CDR1 LGHDT and CDR2 YNNKEL (reference sequence). V lost 1 base to trimming and J lost 5 bases, with 8 bases between them. CDR3 nucleotides: TGTGCCAGCAGCCAAGGCTTTCGGGAGACCCAGTACTTC. Its translation: CASSQGFRETQYF.

V gene TRBV13 combines with J gene TRBJ1-1; D is uncertain. Deletions cut 1 base from V and 8 bases from J, with 5 bases between. From germline, CDR1 is PRHDT and CDR2 FYEKMQ (reference sequence). The CDR3 has 11 residues. The CDR3 sequence: CASSLDPEAFF. The DNA of the CDR3 is TGTGCCAGCAGCTTAGATCCAGAAGCTTTCTTT.

The chain couples TRBV5-4 to TRBJ2-1; D remains unclear. The germline V gene has CDR1 SGHNT and CDR2 YYREEE (reference sequence). Trimming removed 1 base at V and 2 bases at J, with 4 bases between. The CDR3 is 13 residues long. CDR3 sequence: CASSLYTYNEQFF. CDR3 coding DNA: TGTGCCAGCAGCTTGTACACCTACAATGAGCAGTTCTTC.

This rearrangement joins TRBV11-2 to TRBJ1-5; D is possibly TRBD1 (6 bases). V lost 3 bases, J lost 4 bases, and 13 bases lay in between. Germline CDR1 SGHAT, CDR2 FQNNGV. The length of the CDR3 is 15 residues. The DNA of the CDR3 is TGTGCCAGCAGCTTGAGGGGACACATAAATCAGCCCCAGCATTTT. It codes for CASSLRGHINQPQHF.

This chain links TRBV5-4 with TRBJ2-3; D perhaps matches TRBD2 (5 bases). Germline V CDR1 and CDR2: SGHNT, YYREEE (reference sequence). Trimming left V 0 bases short and J 6 bases short, with 20 bases between. CDR3 length equals 17 residues. DNA of the CDR3: TGTGCCAGCAGCTTGGGGGCCTACGGGAATGAATGGGATACGCAGTATTTT. It is translated as CASSLGAYGNEWDTQYF.

The CDR3 DNA reads TGTGCCAGCACCTCCGAGGCCTCAAGCAATCAGCCCCAGCATTTT. Translation gives CASTSEASSNQPQHF. V gene TRBV6-6 combines with J gene TRBJ1-5; D is unclear. Germline-derived CDR1 and CDR2 are MNHNY and SVGAGI (reference sequence). The V gene lost 7 bases and the J gene lost 1 base, with 14 bases spanning the gap. The CDR3 sequence is 15 residues long.

The rearrangement links TRBV7-2 to TRBJ2-5; possible D gene TRBD2, 6 bases. V was clipped by 3 bases and J by 3 bases, with 14 bases between them. The CDR3 has 15 amino acids. The germline V gene has CDR1 SGHTA and CDR2 FQGNSA. The CDR3, as DNA: TGTGCCAGCAGCTTTAGCGGAGGAATTAAAGAGACCCAGTACTTC. It is translated as CASSFSGGIKETQYF.

This sequence joins TRBV7-9 and TRBJ1-2; D is uncertain. The germline V gene has CDR1 SEHNR and CDR2 FQNEAQ (reference sequence). The V end was cut by 0 bases, the J end by 4 bases, with 9 bases between. The CDR3 has 14 residues. The CDR3 reads CASSLAEISYGYTF. For the CDR3, the DNA is TGTGCCAGCAGCTTAGCTGAGATTTCCTATGGCTACACCTTC. Supplemented by reference TRBV7-9 and TRBJ1-2, the full variable domain reads DTGVSQNPRHKITKRGQNVTFRCDPISEHNRLYWYRQTLGQGPEFLTYFQNEAQLEKSRLLSDRFSAERPKGSFSTLEIQRTEQGDSAMYLCASSLAEISYGYTFGSGTRLTVV.

This chain uses TRBV15 with TRBJ2-7; D gene ambiguous. Between the trimmed V and J ends, which lost 0 bases and 2 bases, there was a span of 11 bases. The CDR3 spans 15 residues. Germline CDR1 reads LNHNV; CDR2 reads YYDKDF (reference sequence). The CDR3 reads CATSRDLNYAYEQYF. DNA of the CDR3: TGTGCCACCAGCAGAGATCTAAATTACGCCTACGAGCAGTACTTC.

This clone was counted a single time. The rearrangement joins TRBV24-1 to TRBJ2-1, with D possibly being TRBD2 (5 bases). Trimming pared 3 bases from V and 0 bases from J, leaving 17 bases between. This CDR3 contains 18 residues. Germline CDR1 KGHDR, CDR2 SFDVKD. The CDR3, as DNA: TGTGCCACCAGTGATCCCGGAGTACCTGGAGGCTCCTACAATGAGCAGTTCTTC. Protein product: CATSDPGVPGGSYNEQFF.

CDR3 DNA: TGTGCCAGCACCAAACGGGAGGGGGCCGGAATGTTTTTT. Protein sequence: CASTKREGAGMFF. The chain is built from TRBV12-3 or TRBV12-4 and TRBJ1-4, with 7 bases matching TRBD1. CDR3 size: 13 residues. The V gene end was trimmed by 7 bases and the J gene end by 15 bases; junction bases not matched to a gene: 14.

The rearrangement uses TRBV19 and TRBJ2-3, with 13 bases lining up with TRBD2. The J segment lost 4 bases and the V segment lost 5 bases, leaving 6 bases of the junction unmatched. Germline V lookup: CDR1 LNHDA, CDR2 SQIVND (reference sequence). This CDR3 is built from 16 residues. DNA for the CDR3: TGTGCCAGTAGTCTACTAGCGGGAGGGCGTGCAGATACGCAGTATTTT. This translates into CASSLLAGGRADTQYF.

CDR3 region: CASSDTSGIYNEQFF. As DNA, the CDR3 is TGTGCCAGCAGCGACACTAGCGGGATATACAATGAGCAGTTCTTC. This chain connects TRBV9 to TRBJ2-1, with TRBD2 matching over 10 bases. V shed 3 bases and J 4 bases; nucleotides not matched to a gene: 4. The CDR3 is 15 amino acids. The V gene's germline CDR1 is SGDLS and CDR2 YYNGEE.

The chain uses TRBV29-1 and TRBJ2-7, with 9 bases matching TRBD2. The CDR3 totals 13 residues. J lost 7 bases, V lost 6 bases, and 10 bases had no gene match. CDR1 SQVTM and CDR2 ANQGSEA come from the germline V gene. Here the CDR3 reads CSVGSGGPGEQYF. CDR3 bases: TGCAGCGTGGGTAGCGGGGGACCTGGGGAGCAGTACTTC.